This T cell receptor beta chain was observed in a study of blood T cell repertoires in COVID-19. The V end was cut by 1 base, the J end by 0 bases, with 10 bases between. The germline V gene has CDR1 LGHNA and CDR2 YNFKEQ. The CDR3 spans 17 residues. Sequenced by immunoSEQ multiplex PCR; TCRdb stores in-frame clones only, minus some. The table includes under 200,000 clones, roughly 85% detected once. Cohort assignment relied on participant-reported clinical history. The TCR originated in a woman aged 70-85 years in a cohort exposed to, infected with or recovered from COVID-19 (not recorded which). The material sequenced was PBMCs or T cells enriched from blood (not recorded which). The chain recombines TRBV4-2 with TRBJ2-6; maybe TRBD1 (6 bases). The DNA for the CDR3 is TGTGCCAGCAGCCAAGGTCGCAGGGGCTCTGGGGCCAACGTCCTGACTTTC. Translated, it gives CASSQGRRGSGANVLTF.